Shown below are 13 T cell receptor beta chains from a single sample sequenced in a study of CD8 T cells in ankylosing spondylitis. TCRdb reprocessed the 5' RACE reads via MiXCR and lists one record per CDR3 protein. The sample shows about 140,000 distinct CDR3 sequences, roughly 6.6% of them seen only once. Specimen: blood, either unsorted or a sorted T cell fraction (not recorded which). Receptor source: a female donor with ankylosing spondylitis or in good health (not recorded which).

This clonotype was counted only a few times. The genes are TRBV10-3 and TRBJ1-3; D unresolved. The ends were cut back, 4 bases at V and 0 bases at J, with 4 bases in the middle. Germline assignment: CDR1 ENHRY and CDR2 SYGVKD. There are 13 residues in the CDR3. CDR3 loop: CAISGASGNTIYF. CDR3 bases: TGTGCCATCAGTGGTGCCTCTGGAAACACCATATATTTT.

This clonotype was seen many times. The chain employs TRBV5-1 and TRBJ1-6; D is unclear. Germline V CDR1 and CDR2: SGHRS, YFSETQ. This CDR3 is built from 14 residues. Trimming shortened V by 2 bases and J by 5 bases, and 8 bases separated the two germline ends. CDR3 DNA sequence: TGCGCCAGCAGCTTATCGGTCGATAATTCACCCCTCCACTTT. Translating gives CASSLSVDNSPLHF.

J is TRBJ1-2 and V is TRBV12-3 or TRBV12-4; no clear D. V was cut by 7 bases and J by 7 bases, with 10 bases left in between. This CDR3 comprises 11 residues. The CDR3 bases are TGTGCCAGCAATGGTCTGTTTGGCTACACCTTC. It specifies CASNGLFGYTF.

This clonotype was found many times. The chain uses TRBV11-1 and TRBJ2-7; weak D call: TRBD1 (5 bases). Germline-derived CDR1 and CDR2 are SGHAT and FQDESV (reference sequence). CDR3 size: 14 residues. V was clipped by 5 bases and J by 4 bases, with 15 bases between them. The CDR3 DNA follows: TGTGCCAGCAGCCCCAGTCAGGGTAGGTACGAGCAGTACTTC. Residues: CASSPSQGRYEQYF.

The table lists this clonotype with a few counts. The chain combines TRBV4-1 with TRBJ2-2; perhaps D is TRBD1 or TRBD2 (5 bases each). The germline V gene has CDR1 MGHRA and CDR2 YSYEKL. The V end lost 1 base, the J end lost 7 bases, and 10 bases lay between the germline ends. The CDR3 runs 14 residues. The CDR3 sequence: CASSQVRDGGELFF. CDR3 DNA: TGCGCCAGCAGCCAAGTCAGGGACGGCGGGGAGCTGTTTTTT.

This clonotype appeared many times. The rearrangement joins TRBV12-3 or TRBV12-4 to TRBJ2-3; D is undetermined. With 7 bases removed from V and 3 bases from J, the gap between germline ends came to 14 bases. This CDR3 region has 14 residues. CDR3 DNA: TGTGCCAGCACCTTGGAACAGAGGACAGATACGCAGTATTTT. Amino acids: CASTLEQRTDTQYF.

This clonotype was observed at least ten times. V gene TRBV28 combines with J gene TRBJ2-5; TRBD2 matches 11 bases. The germline gives CDR1 MDHEN, CDR2 SYDVKM. There are 17 residues in the CDR3. The junction had 13 bases not matched to a gene; V was cut back by 7 bases and J by 3 bases. CDR3 in DNA: TGTGCCAGCAATCAGCTAGCGGGGGGCCTAGAAAAAGAGACCCAGTACTTC. It codes for CASNQLAGGLEKETQYF.

In this sample, this clonotype turned up many times. The rearrangement joins TRBV3-1 to TRBJ1-1; D uncertain. The CDR3 runs 13 residues. The V and J ends lost 3 bases and 3 bases respectively, with 8 bases between them. Germline V lookup: CDR1 LGHDT, CDR2 YNNKEL (reference sequence). As DNA, the CDR3 is TGTGCCAGCAGCCACCCAGAGTACACTGAAGCTTTCTTT. Residues: CASSHPEYTEAFF.

This clonotype was observed at least ten times. This chain links TRBV6-1 with TRBJ1-5, with TRBD1 matching over 8 bases. The CDR3 sequence is 17 residues long. Germline values: CDR1 MNHNS, CDR2 SASEGT. Germline trimming cut 6 bases from V and 4 bases from J; bases unmatched to any gene: 14. CDR3 DNA sequence: TGTGCCAGCAGCCTTGGGCAGGGGGCGTCAAAAAATCAGCCCCAGCATTTT. Residues: CASSLGQGASKNQPQHF.

V usage is TRBV7-3 and J usage is TRBJ2-1; D is ambiguous. V was trimmed by 5 bases and J by 5 bases, leaving 13 bases between them. Germline V gives CDR1 SGHTA, CDR2 FQGTGA. The CDR3 loop spans 14 amino acids. The CDR3 here is CASSLPPRNNEQFF. In DNA, the CDR3 is TGTGCCAGCAGCCTTCCGCCCAGGAACAATGAGCAGTTCTTC.

There are many counts of this clonotype. The chain employs TRBV7-9 and TRBJ2-7, with unresolved D. This CDR3 is built from 13 residues. The V end was cut by 3 bases, the J end by 2 bases, with 8 bases between. Looked up from germline, CDR1 is SEHNR and CDR2 is FQNEAQ (reference sequence). CDR3 region: CASSLVQTYEQYF. CDR3 bases: TGTGCCAGCAGCTTGGTCCAGACCTACGAGCAGTACTTC.

There are many counts of this clonotype. The rearrangement links TRBV25-1 to TRBJ1-2; 8 bases line up with TRBD1. With 3 bases clipped from V and 3 bases from J, the junction kept 9 bases outside the gene matches. This CDR3 has 16 residues. CDR1 is MGHDK and CDR2 is SYGVNS in the germline V gene. The CDR3 DNA sequence: TGTGCCAGCAGTGAGCCAACCAGGGGGCCCGACTATGGCTACACCTTC. Translated, it gives CASSEPTRGPDYGYTF.

At least ten counts were recorded for this clonotype. V and J are TRBV9 and TRBJ2-2; 10 bases are shared with TRBD2. The length of the CDR3 is 19 residues. The J segment lost 6 bases and the V segment lost 4 bases, leaving 18 bases of the junction unmatched. Germline CDR1 is SGDLS and CDR2 is YYNGEE. The CDR3 DNA sequence: TGTGCCAGCAGCTTCAGACTGAAGGCTAGCGGGGGCGCTCCCGGGGAGCTGTTTTTT. As protein: CASSFRLKASGGAPGELFF.